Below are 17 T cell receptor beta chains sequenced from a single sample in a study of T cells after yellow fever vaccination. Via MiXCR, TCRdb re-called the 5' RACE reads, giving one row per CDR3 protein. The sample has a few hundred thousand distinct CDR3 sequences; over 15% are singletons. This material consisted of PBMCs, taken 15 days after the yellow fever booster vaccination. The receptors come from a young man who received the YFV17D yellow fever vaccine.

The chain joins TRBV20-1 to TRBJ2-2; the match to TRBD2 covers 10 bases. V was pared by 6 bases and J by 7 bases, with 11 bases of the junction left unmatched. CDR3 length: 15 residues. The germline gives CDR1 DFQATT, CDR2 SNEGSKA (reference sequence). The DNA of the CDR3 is TGCAGTGCCCCAACTGGGAGGACTAGCGGCGGGGAGCTGTTTTTT. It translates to CSAPTGRTSGGELFF.

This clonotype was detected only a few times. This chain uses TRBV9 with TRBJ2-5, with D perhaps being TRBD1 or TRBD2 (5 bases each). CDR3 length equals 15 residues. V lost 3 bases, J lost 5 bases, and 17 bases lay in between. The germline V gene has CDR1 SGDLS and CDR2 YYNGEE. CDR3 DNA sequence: TGTGCCAGCAGCGCCCGTGAAGGGGAGTACGAGACCCAGTACTTC. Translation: CASSAREGEYETQYF.

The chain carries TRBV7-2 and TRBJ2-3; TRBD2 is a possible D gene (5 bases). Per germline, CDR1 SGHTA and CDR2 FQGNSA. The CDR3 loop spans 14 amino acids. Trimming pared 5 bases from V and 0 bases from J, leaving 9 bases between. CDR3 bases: TGTGCCAGCAGCCAGCGGACCAGCACAGATACGCAGTATTTT. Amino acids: CASSQRTSTDTQYF.

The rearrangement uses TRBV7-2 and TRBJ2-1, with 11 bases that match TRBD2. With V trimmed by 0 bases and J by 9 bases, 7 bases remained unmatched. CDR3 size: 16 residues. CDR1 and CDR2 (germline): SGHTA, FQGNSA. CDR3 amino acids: CASSLANSGRALEQFF. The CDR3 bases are TGTGCCAGCAGCTTAGCGAATAGCGGGAGGGCTCTTGAGCAGTTCTTC.

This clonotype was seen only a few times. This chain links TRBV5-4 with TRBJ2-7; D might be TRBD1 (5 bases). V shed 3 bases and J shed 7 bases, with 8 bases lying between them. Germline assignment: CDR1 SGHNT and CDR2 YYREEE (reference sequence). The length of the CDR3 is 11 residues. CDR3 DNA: TGTGCCAGCAGCTCAGGGAAAGAGCAGTACTTC. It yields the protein CASSSGKEQYF. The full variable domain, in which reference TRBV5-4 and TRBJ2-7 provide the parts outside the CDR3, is ETGVTQSPTHLIKTRGQQVTLRCSSQSGHNTVSWYQQALGQGPQFIFQYYREEENGRGNFPPRFSGLQFPNYSSELNVNALELDDSALYLCASSSGKEQYFGPGTRLTVT.

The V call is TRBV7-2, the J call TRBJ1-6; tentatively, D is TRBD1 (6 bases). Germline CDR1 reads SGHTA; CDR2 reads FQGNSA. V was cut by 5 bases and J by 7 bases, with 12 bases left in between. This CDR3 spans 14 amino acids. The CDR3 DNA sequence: TGTGCCAGCAGCCCTGGACAGCTCAATTCACCCCTCCACTTT. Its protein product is CASSPGQLNSPLHF.

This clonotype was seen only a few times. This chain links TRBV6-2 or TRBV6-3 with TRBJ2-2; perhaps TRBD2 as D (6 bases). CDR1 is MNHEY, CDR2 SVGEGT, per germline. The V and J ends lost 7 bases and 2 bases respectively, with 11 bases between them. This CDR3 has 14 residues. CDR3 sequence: CASTGTPNTGELFF. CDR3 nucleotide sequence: TGTGCCAGCACCGGGACTCCTAACACCGGGGAGCTGTTTTTT.

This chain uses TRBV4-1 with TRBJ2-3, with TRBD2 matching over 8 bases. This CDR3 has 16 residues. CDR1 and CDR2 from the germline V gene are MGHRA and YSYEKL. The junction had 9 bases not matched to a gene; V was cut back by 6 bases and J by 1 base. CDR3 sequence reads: CASRLVSGTGTDTQYF. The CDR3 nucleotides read TGCGCCAGCAGGCTCGTTAGCGGGACGGGCACAGATACGCAGTATTTT.

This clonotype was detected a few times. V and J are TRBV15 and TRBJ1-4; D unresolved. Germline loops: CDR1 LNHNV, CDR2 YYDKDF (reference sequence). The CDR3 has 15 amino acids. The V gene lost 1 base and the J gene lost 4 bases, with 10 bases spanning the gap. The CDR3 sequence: CATSRVKGSNEKLFF. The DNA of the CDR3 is TGTGCCACCAGCAGAGTCAAGGGAAGTAATGAAAAACTGTTTTTT.

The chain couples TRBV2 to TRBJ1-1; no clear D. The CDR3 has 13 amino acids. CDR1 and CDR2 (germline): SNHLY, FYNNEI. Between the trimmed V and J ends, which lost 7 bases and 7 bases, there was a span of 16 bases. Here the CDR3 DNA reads TGTGCCAGCACGGGTCAGACCGGACTTGAAGCTTTCTTT. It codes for CASTGQTGLEAFF.

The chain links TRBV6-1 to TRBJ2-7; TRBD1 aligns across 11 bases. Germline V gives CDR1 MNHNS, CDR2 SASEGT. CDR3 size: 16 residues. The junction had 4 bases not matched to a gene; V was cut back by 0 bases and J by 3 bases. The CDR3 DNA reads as TGTGCCAGCAGTGAAGCTTGGACAGGGGGCTTCTACGAGCAGTACTTC. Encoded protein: CASSEAWTGGFYEQYF.

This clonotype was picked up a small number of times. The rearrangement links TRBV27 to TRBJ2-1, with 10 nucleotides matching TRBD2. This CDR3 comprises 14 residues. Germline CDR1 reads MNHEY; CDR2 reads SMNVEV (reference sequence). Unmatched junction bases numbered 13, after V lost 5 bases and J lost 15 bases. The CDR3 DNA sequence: TGTGCCAGCAGTCAACGGGACGCTAGCGGGAGTAGGTTCTTC. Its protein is CASSQRDASGSRFF.

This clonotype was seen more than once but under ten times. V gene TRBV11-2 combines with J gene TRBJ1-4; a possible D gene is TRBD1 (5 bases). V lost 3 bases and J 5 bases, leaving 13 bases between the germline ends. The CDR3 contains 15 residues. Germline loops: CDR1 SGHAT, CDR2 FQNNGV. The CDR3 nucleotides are TGTGCCAGCAGCTTTGGCTGGGGCCCAAATGAAAAACTGTTTTTT. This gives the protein CASSFGWGPNEKLFF.

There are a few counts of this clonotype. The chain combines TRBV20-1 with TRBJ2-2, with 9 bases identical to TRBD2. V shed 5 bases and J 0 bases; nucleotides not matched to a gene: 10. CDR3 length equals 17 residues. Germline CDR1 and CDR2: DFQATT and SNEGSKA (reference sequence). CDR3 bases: TGCAGTGCTTGGGGGCCCGCGGGAGGGCCGAACACCGGGGAGCTGTTTTTT. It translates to CSAWGPAGGPNTGELFF.

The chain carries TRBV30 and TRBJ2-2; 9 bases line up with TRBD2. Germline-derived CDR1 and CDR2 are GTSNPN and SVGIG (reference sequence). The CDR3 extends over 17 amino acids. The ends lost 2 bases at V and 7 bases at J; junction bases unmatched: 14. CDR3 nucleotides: TGTGCCTGGAGTAAGGGTCATAGCGGGAGCCTGGTCGGGGAGCTGTTTTTT. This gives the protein CAWSKGHSGSLVGELFF.

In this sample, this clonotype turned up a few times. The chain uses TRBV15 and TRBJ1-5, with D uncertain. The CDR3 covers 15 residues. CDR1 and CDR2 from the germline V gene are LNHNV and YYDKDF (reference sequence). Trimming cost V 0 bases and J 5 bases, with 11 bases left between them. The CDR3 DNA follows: TGTGCCACCAGCAGAGATTGGGTTCCGGATCAGCCCCAGCATTTT. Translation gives CATSRDWVPDQPQHF.

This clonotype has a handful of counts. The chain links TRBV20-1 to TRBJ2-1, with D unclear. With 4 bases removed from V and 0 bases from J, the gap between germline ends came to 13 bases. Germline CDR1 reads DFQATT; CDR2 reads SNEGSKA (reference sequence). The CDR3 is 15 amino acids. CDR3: CSAMWSSSSYNEQFF. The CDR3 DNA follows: TGCAGTGCTATGTGGAGTTCCAGCTCCTACAATGAGCAGTTCTTC.